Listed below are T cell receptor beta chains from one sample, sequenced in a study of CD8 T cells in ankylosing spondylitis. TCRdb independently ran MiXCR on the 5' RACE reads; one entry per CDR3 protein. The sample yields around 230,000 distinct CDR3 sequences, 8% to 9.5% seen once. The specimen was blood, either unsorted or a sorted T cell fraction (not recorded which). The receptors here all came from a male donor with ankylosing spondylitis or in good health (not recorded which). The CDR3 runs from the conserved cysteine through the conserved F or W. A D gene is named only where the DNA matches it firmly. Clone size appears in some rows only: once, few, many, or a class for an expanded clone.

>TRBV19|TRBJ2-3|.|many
CASRNPTGTNTDTQYF
TGTGCCAGTAGGAACCCGACAGGGACTAACACAGATACGCAGTATTTT
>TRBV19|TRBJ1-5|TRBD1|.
CASSMVGGQGASQPQHF
TGTGCCAGTAGTATGGTCGGAGGACAGGGGGCAAGTCAGCCCCAGCATTTT
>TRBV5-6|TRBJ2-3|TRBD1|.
CATTRGHVTDTQYF
TGTGCCACTACGAGGGGGCATGTGACAGATACGCAGTATTTT
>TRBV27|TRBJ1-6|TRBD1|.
CASSGTADNSPLHF
TGTGCCAGCAGTGGGACAGCCGATAATTCACCCCTCCACTTT
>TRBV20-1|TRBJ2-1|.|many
CSAREKGVNYNEQFF
TGCAGTGCTAGGGAAAAGGGGGTCAATTACAATGAGCAGTTCTTC
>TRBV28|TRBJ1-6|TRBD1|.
CASSPTDRANSPLHF
TGTGCCAGCAGTCCGACGGACAGGGCGAACTCACCCCTCCACTTT
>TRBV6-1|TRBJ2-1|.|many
CASRTGRGDEQFF
TGTGCCAGCAGAACCGGACGTGGCGATGAGCAGTTCTTC
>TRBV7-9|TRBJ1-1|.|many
CASIVGPSVQNTEAFF
TGTGCCAGCATCGTAGGTCCGAGCGTACAGAACACTGAAGCTTTCTTT
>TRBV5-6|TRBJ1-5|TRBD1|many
CASMLMGQSYSNQPQHF
TGTGCCAGCATGTTAATGGGACAGTCATATAGCAATCAGCCCCAGCATTTT
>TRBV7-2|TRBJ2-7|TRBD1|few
CASSPRTGQPYF
TGTGCCAGCAGCCCAAGGACAGGCCAGCCGTACTTC
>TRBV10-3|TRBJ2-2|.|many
CAISDTSSPPGELFF
TGTGCCATCAGTGATACCAGTTCCCCCCCCGGGGAGCTGTTTTTT
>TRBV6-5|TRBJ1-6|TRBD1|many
CASSPGQGKTLF
TGTGCCAGCAGTCCCGGACAGGGGAAAACCCTCTTT
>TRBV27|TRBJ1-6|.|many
CASSLSVGGSSPLHF
TGTGCCAGCAGTTTATCCGTCGGGGGGAGTTCACCCCTCCACTTT
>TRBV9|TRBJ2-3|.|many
CASSVGRFTDTQYF
TGTGCCAGCAGCGTTGGGCGGTTCACAGATACGCAGTATTTT
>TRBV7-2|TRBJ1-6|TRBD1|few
CASSPGTGGNSPLHF
TGTGCCAGCAGCCCCGGGACAGGAGGAAATTCACCCCTCCACTTT
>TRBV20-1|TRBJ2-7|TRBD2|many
CSATGGAPYEQYF
TGCAGTGCTACCGGGGGGGCTCCCTACGAGCAGTACTTC
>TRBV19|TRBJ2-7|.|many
CASSMRTNEQYF
TGTGCCAGTAGTATGAGGACAAACGAGCAGTACTTC
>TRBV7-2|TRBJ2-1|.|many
CASSLGTVEQFF
TGTGCCAGCAGCCTTGGGACGGTTGAGCAGTTCTTC
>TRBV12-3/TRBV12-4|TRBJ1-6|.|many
CASSSRQYNSPLHF
TGTGCCAGCAGTTCTAGACAGTATAATTCACCCCTCCACTTT
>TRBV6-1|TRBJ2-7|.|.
CASRSGPVTSYEQYF
TGTGCCAGCAGGTCCGGGCCCGTCACCTCCTACGAGCAGTACTTC
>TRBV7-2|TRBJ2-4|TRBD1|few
CASSLGTGGASWDF
TGTGCCAGCAGCTTAGGCACAGGGGGCGCGAGTTGGGACTTC
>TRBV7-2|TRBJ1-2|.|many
CASSFRSTGSYGYTF
TGTGCCAGCAGCTTTCGATCCACTGGGAGCTATGGCTACACCTTC
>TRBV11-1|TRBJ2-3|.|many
CASSRRDSPFTGYRQYF
TGTGCCAGCAGCCGGAGGGACAGTCCTTTCACGGGATACAGGCAGTATTTT
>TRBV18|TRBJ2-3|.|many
CASSPVEPADTQYF
TGTGCCAGCTCACCGGTTGAGCCGGCAGATACGCAGTATTTT
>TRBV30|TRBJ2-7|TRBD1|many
CAWSVGTGTYEQYF
TGTGCCTGGAGTGTGGGGACAGGGACCTACGAGCAGTACTTC
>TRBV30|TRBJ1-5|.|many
CAWSMFEGQPQHF
TGTGCCTGGAGTATGTTCGAGGGACAGCCCCAGCATTTT
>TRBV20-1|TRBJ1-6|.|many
CSASDPLHSYNSPLHF
TGCAGTGCTAGTGACCCTCTCCACTCCTATAATTCACCCCTCCACTTT
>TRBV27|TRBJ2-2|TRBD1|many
CASRERDSLTGELFF
TGTGCCAGCAGGGAGAGGGACAGCCTAACCGGGGAGCTGTTTTTT
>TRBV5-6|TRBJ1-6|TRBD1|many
CASSLEGRGTYNSPLHF
TGTGCCAGCAGCTTGGAAGGCAGGGGGACCTATAATTCACCCCTCCACTTT
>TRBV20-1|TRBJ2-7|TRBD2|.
CSARGEETSAPYEQYF
TGCAGTGCTAGAGGGGAGGAGACTAGCGCTCCTTACGAGCAGTACTTC
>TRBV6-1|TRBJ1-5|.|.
CASSQDRYQPQHF
TGTGCCAGCAGCCAGGACAGATATCAGCCCCAGCATTTT
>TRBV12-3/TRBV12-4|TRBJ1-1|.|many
CASSFRGGDMNTEAFF
TGTGCCAGCAGTTTTCGAGGCGGTGACATGAACACTGAAGCTTTCTTT
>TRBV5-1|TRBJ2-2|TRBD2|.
CASSSGLAGGPRTGELFF
TGCGCCAGCAGTTCCGGACTAGCGGGAGGGCCGAGGACCGGGGAGCTGTTTTTT
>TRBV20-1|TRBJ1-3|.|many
CSARIESSGNTIYF
TGCAGTGCTAGAATAGAGAGCTCTGGAAACACCATATATTTT
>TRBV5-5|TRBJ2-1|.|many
CASSLYLGGEDEQFF
TGTGCCAGCAGCCTCTACCTAGGGGGAGAGGATGAGCAGTTCTTC
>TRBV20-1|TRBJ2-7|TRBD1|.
CSATTGAYEQYF
TGCAGTGCTACTACAGGGGCCTACGAGCAGTACTTC
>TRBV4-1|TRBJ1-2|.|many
CASSQEGPYGYTF
TGCGCCAGCAGCCAAGAGGGGCCTTATGGCTACACCTTC
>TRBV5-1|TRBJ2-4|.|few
CASQAGVSKNIQYF
TGCGCCAGCCAGGCCGGGGTGAGCAAAAACATTCAGTACTTC
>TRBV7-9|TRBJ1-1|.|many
CASSLTEGDTEAFF
TGTGCCAGCAGCTTAACGGAGGGGGACACTGAAGCTTTCTTT
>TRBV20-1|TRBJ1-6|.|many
CSARSPLHF
TGCAGTGCTAGATCACCCCTCCACTTT
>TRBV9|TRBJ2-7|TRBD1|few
CASSVSDRAYEQYF
TGTGCCAGCAGCGTCTCCGACAGGGCCTACGAGCAGTACTTC
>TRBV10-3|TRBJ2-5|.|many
CAISFGREYGETQYF
TGTGCCATCAGTTTTGGCAGGGAGTATGGGGAGACCCAGTACTTC
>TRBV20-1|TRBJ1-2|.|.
CSAAGQVYGYTF
TGCAGTGCTGCCGGACAAGTCTATGGCTACACCTTC
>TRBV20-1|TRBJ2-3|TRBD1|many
CSATRTGWGTDTQYF
TGCAGTGCTACAAGGACAGGTTGGGGCACAGATACGCAGTATTTT